This entry is about one T cell receptor beta chain. This entry comes from a study of human T cells and chemical hapten exposure. As to time point: patch test 3, about 24 weeks after DPC sensitization. Treatment here: therapeutic diphenylcyclopropenone sensitization with weekly scalp DPC. Via MiXCR, TCRdb re-called the RACE reads, giving one row per CDR3 protein. Altogether roughly 100,000 distinct CDR3 sequences are present, around 34% being singletons, with the ten largest covering around 2.7%. The CDR3 loop spans 15 amino acids. V dropped 6 bases and J dropped 3; count of bases not matched to a gene: 4.

The receptor was derived from a man in his forties with alopecia areata. Some clones in this sample may be carry-over from other donors' samples. The genes are TRBV12-3 or TRBV12-4 and TRBJ1-5; TRBD1 matches 11 bases. This specimen was whole blood, taken in connection with sensitization to the hapten diphenylcyclopropenone (DPC). The CDR3 nucleotides read TGTGCCAGCAGGGGGACAGGGGGTCCCAATCAGCCCCAGCATTTT. It translates to CASRGTGGPNQPQHF.